The clone carrying this T cell receptor beta chain was observed once. The CDR3 is 15 amino acids. Trimming shortened V by 3 bases and J by 7 bases, and 16 bases separated the two germline ends. Germline V gene data show CDR1 as MGHDK and CDR2 as SYGVNS. The data stem from a study of cytomegalovirus exposure and HLA in healthy donors. The study ran its PCR with 60 Vbeta and 13 Jbeta primers. The table came from immunoSEQ multiplex PCR; TCRdb's copy has only in-frame clones and leaves some out. Of approximately 200,000 clones in the sample, around three quarters were seen once. This sequence originates from a man aged 35-49 years in good health and CMV-seronegative. This chain uses TRBV25-1 with TRBJ2-1; tentative D call: TRBD2 (7 bases). Source material: PBMCs. CDR3 DNA: TGTGCCAGCAGTGATACCGGGGGGCCGCCAAATGAGCAGTTCTTC. This gives the protein CASSDTGGPPNEQFF. Based on the CDR3 plus reference TRBV25-1 and TRBJ2-1, the full variable domain is EADIYQTPRYLVIGTGKKITLECSQTMGHDKMYWYQQDPGMELHLIHYSYGVNSTEKGDLSSESTVSRIRTEHFPLTLESARPSHTSQYLCASSDTGGPPNEQFFGPGTRLTVL.